This T cell receptor beta chain appears in the sequencing data of a study of cytomegalovirus exposure and HLA in healthy donors. Whole-study findings and limits: A later analysis found TCR association rates differed by HLA locus, highest for DRB1 and lowest for HLA-C.

The PCR employed 60 Vbeta primers together with 13 Jbeta primers. The assay was immunoSEQ multiplex PCR, and TCRdb's table has in-frame clones only and misses some. The sample records 130,000 to 150,000 clones, approximately 82% being singletons. For this clone: Its cognate antigen is unknown.

The sequence derives from an older woman in good health and CMV-seropositive. Input material: PBMCs.

Written as DNA, the CDR3 is TGTGCCAGCAGCTACCGTCAGGGGGCACCTGGGATGAACACTGAAGCTTTCTTT. Translated, it gives CASSYRQGAPGMNTEAFF. The chain is built from TRBV7-9 and TRBJ1-1, with 8 bases aligning to TRBD1. Germline V gene lookup returns CDR1 SEHNR and CDR2 FQNEAQ (reference sequence). After removal of 4 bases from V and 0 bases from J, the junction contained 13 bases not matched to a gene. There are 18 residues in the CDR3.